This T cell receptor (beta chain) was identified in a study of blood T cell repertoires in COVID-19. Study background: Researchers got acute and convalescent COVID-19 samples from the United States, Italy and Spain. PBMCs, B-cell-depleted T cells, or T cells provided the cDNA or gDNA that made up the material.

The CDR3 covers 16 residues. Looked up from germline, CDR1 is MDHEN and CDR2 is SYDVKM. The trim removed 5 bases at V and 6 bases at J, leaving 9 bases unmatched. Original data processing: Cell counts per sample came from amplifying reference gene primers. Profiling relied on immunoSEQ multiplex PCR, and the TCRdb table lists in-frame clones only, not all of them. The V and J calls and clone size were taken over from that table, and D and trimming were inferred from the DNA. This repertoire shows roughly 380,000 clones, over 75% found once; its top ten account for 1.5% to 1.8%. V and J are TRBV28 and TRBJ1-5, with 11 bases lining up with TRBD1. The sequenced sample consisted of peripheral blood. This clonotype was sampled from a woman aged 40 to 50 with COVID-19, enrolled during active disease. The CDR3 loop is CASSDPGQGASQPQHF. DNA for the CDR3: TGTGCCAGCAGTGACCCAGGACAGGGGGCTTCTCAGCCCCAGCATTTT.